The subject of this entry is one T cell receptor beta chain. Antigen specificity is unknown. Some clones are missing from TCRdb's copy, which holds only in-frame ones; the method was immunoSEQ multiplex PCR. The profile covers around 77,000 clones, with over 65% appearing a single time and roughly a tenth taken by the ten largest. This sample was included in a study of radiotherapy plus CTLA-4 blockade in lung cancer. Across the whole study: Disease control was achieved by approximately 32% of patients, and objective responses by about 17%. General study results and limits: Peripheral blood showed expansion of tumor-derived TCR clones after radiotherapy and ipilimumab. In blood, early T cell clone dynamics reportedly predicted response best, together with interferon-beta.

Patients had chemo-refractory metastatic non-small-cell lung cancer and received focal radiation plus CTLA-4 blockade that used ipilimumab. The sequence was obtained from a human donor with non-small cell lung cancer whose response to radiotherapy plus ipilimumab could not be evaluated. The material was peripheral blood, obtained from a patient treated with radiotherapy plus ipilimumab.

CDR3 nucleotide sequence: TGTGCCAGTAAGCAGGGGCTAAGCACAGATACGCAGTATTTT. Protein: CASKQGLSTDTQYF. The chain employs TRBV19 and TRBJ2-3; possible D gene TRBD1, 6 bases. Per the germline V gene, CDR1 is LNHDA and CDR2 is SQIVND (reference sequence). V was trimmed by 7 bases and J by 0 bases, leaving 11 bases between them. This CDR3 has 14 amino acids.